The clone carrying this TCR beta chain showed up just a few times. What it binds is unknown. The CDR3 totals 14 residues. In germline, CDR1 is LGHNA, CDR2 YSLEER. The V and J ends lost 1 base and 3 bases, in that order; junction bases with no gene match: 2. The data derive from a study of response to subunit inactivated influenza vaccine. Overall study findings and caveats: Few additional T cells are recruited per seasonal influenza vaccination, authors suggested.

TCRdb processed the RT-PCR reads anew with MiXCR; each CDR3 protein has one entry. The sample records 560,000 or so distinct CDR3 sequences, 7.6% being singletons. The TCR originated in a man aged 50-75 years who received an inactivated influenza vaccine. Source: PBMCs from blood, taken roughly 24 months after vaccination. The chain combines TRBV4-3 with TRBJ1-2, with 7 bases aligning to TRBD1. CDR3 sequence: CASSQGGTDYGYTF. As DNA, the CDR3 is TGCGCCAGCAGCCAAGGAGGGACAGACTATGGCTACACCTTC.